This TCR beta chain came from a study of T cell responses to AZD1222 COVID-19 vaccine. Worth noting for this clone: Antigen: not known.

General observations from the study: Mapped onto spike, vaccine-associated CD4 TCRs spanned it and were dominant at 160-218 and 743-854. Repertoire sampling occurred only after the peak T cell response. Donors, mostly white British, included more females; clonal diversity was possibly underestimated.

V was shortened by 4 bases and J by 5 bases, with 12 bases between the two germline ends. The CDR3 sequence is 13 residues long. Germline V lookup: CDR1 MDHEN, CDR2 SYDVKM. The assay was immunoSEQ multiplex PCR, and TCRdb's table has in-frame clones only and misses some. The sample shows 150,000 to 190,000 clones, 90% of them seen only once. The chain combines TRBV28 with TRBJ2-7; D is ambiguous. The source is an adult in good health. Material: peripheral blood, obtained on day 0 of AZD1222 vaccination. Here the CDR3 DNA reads TGTGCCAGCAGTTCCCCCCTTTTAGACGAGCAGTACTTC. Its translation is CASSSPLLDEQYF. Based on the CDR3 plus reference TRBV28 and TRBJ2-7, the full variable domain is DVKVTQSSRYLVKRTGEKVFLECVQDMDHENMFWYRQDPGLGLRLIYFSYDVKMKEKGDIPEGYSVSREKKERFSLILESASTNQTSMYLCASSSPLLDEQYFGPGTRLTVT.